This T cell receptor beta chain was retrieved from a study of T-cell reconstitution after alpha-beta-depleted transplantation in children. This clonotype was picked up many times. At one end, the junction sequence differs from germline, possibly due to a read error. Unique molecular identifiers were incorporated into the prepared TCRbeta library. TCRdb reanalysed the PCR reads using MiXCR and keeps one entry per CDR3 protein. The sample lists about 360,000 distinct CDR3 sequences, roughly 13% occurring once. Per the germline V gene, CDR1 is SGHVS and CDR2 is FNYEAQ. This CDR3 is built from 14 residues.

This chain links TRBV7-6 with TRBJ2-1; 11 bases line up with TRBD2. The sequencing used PBMCs, collected from the stem cell graft. The clonotype comes from a human donor who donated a stem cell graft to a child with Fanconi anemia. CDR3 bases: TGTGCCAGCAGTTTAGCGGGGGGGCTCAATGAGCAGTTCTTC. Its translation is CASSLAGGLNEQFF.